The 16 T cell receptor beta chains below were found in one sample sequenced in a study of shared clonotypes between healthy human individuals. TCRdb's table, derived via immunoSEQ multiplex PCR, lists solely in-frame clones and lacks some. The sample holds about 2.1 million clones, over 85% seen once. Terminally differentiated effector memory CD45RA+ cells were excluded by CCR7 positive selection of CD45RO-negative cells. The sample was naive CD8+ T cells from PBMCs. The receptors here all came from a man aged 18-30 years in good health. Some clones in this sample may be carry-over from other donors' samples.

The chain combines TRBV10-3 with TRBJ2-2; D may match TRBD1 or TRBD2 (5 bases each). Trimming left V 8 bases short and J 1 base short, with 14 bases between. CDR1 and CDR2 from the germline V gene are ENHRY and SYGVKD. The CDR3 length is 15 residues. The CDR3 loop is CAISAGAENTGELFF. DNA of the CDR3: TGTGCCATCTCCGCCGGGGCCGAGAACACCGGGGAGCTGTTTTTT.

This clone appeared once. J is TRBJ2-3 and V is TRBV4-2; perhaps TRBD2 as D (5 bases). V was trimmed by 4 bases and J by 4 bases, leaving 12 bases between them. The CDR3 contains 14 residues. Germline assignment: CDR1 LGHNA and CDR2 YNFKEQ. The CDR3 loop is CASSRPRVADTQYF. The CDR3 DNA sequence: TGTGCCAGCAGCCGGCCGCGGGTGGCAGATACGCAGTATTTT.

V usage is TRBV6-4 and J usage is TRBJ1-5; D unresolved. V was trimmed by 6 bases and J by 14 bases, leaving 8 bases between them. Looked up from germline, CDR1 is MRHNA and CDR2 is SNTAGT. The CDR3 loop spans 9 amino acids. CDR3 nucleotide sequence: TGTGCCAGCAGGGCCTGCAAGCATTTT. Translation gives CASRACKHF.

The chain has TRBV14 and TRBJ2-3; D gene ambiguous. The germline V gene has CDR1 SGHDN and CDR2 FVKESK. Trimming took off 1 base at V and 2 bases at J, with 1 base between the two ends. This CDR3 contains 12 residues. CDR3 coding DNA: TGTGCCAGCAGCCAAGTCACAGATACGCAGTATTTT. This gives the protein CASSQVTDTQYF.

The CDR3 reads CASSSRTSSSYNEQFF. The CDR3 region has the DNA TGTGCCAGCAGCTCTCGCACTTCGAGCTCCTACAATGAGCAGTTCTTC. The chain joins TRBV28 to TRBJ2-1; D unclear. The CDR3 is made up of 16 amino acids. Germline lookup yields CDR1 MDHEN and CDR2 SYDVKM. Trimming removed 6 bases from V and 0 bases from J, with 15 bases in between.

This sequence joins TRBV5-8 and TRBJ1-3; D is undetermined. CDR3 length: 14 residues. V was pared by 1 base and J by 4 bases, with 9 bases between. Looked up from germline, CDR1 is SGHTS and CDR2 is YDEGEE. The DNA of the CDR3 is TGTGCCAGCAGCTTGAGGGAGCGGGGAAACACCATATATTTT. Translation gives CASSLRERGNTIYF.

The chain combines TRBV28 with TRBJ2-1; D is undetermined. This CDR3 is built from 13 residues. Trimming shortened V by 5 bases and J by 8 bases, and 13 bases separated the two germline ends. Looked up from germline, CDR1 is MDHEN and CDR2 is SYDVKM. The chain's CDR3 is CASSPDLGDEQFF. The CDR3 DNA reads TGTGCCAGCAGTCCAGACCTCGGCGATGAGCAGTTCTTC.

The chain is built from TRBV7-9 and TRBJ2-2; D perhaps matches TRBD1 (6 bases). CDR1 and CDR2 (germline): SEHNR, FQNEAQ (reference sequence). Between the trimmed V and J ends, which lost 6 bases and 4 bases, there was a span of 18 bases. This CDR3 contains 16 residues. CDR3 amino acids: CASRKTPDRPTGELFF. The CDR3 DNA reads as TGTGCCAGCAGGAAGACTCCGGACAGACCCACCGGGGAGCTGTTTTTT.

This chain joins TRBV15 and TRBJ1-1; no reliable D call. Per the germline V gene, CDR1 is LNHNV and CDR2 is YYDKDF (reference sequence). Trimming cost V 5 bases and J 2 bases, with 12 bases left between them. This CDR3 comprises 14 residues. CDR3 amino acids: CATSPAWPNTEAFF. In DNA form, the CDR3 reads TGTGCCACCAGCCCCGCGTGGCCTAACACTGAAGCTTTCTTT.

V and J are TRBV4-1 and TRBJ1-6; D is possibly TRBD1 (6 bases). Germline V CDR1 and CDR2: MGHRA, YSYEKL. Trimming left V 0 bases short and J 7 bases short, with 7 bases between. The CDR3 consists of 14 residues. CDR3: CASSQDQGNSPLHF. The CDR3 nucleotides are TGCGCCAGCAGCCAAGATCAGGGGAATTCACCCCTCCACTTT.

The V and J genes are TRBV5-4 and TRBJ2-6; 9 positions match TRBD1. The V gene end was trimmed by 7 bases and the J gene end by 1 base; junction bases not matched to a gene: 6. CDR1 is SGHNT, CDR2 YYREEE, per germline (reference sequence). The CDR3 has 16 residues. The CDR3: CASLGTGRSGANVLTF. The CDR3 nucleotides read TGTGCCAGCCTGGGGACAGGGAGGTCTGGGGCCAACGTCCTGACTTTC.

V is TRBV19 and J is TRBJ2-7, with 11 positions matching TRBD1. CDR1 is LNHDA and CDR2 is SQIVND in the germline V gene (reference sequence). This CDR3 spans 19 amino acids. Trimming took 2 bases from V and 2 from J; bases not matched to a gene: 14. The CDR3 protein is CASSIFGQGAASGAYEQYF. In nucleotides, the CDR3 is TGTGCCAGTAGTATATTCGGACAGGGGGCGGCTAGCGGAGCCTACGAGCAGTACTTC.

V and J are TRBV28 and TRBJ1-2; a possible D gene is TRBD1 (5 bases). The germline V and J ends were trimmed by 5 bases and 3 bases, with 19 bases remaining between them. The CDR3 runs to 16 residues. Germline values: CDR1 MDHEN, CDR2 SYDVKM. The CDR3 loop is CASSRLTAQRDYGYTF. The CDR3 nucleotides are TGTGCCAGCAGTCGTCTGACAGCCCAACGAGACTATGGCTACACCTTC.

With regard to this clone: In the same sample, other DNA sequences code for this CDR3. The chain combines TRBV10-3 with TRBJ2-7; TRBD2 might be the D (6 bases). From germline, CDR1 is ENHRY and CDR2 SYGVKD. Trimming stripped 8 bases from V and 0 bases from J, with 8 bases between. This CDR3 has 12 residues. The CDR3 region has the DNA TGTGCCATCGGGGACTCCTCCTACGAGCAGTACTTC. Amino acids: CAIGDSSYEQYF.

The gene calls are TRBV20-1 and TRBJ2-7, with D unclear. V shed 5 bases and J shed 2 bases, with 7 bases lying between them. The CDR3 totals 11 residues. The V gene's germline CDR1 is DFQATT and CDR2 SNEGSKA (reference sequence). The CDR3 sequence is CSAEDTYEQYF. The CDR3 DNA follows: TGCAGTGCTGAAGATACCTACGAGCAGTACTTC.

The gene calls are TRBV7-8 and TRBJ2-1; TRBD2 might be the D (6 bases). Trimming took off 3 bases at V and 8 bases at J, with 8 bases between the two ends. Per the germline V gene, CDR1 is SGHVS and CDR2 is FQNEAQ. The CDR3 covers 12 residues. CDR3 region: CASSFGEDEQFF. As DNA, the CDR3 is TGTGCCAGCAGCTTTGGGGAGGATGAGCAGTTCTTC.